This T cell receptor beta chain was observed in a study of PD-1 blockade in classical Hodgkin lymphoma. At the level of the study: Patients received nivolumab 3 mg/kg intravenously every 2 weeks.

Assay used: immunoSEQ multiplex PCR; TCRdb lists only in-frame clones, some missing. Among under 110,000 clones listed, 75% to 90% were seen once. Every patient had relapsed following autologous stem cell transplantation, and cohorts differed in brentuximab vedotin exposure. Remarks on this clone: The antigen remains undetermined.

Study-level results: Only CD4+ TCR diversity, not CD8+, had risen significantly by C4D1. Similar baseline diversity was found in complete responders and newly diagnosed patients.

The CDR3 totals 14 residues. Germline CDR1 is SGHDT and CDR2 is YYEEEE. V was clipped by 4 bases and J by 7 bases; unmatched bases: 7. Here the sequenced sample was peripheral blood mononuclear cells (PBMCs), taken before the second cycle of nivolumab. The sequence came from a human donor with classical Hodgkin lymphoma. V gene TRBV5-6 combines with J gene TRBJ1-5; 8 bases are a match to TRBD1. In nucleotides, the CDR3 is TGTGCCAGCAGCCACCAGGGGGCAGGGCAGCCCCAGCATTTT. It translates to CASSHQGAGQPQHF.